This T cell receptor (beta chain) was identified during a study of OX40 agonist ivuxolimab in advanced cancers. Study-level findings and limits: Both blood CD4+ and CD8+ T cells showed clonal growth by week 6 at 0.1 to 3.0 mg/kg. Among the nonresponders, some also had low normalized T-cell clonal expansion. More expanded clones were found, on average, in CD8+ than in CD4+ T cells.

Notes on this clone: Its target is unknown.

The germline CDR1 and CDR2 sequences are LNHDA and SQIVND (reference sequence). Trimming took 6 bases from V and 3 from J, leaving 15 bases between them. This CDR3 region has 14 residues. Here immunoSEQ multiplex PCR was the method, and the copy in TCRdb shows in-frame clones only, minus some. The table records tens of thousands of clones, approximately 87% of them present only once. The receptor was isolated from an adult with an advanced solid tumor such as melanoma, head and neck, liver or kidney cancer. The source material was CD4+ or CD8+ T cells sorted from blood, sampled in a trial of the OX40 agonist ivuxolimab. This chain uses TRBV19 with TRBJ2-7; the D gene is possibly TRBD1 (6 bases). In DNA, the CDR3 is TGTGCCAGTAGCCGTGGGACAAAGGGCTACGAGCAGTACTTC. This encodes CASSRGTKGYEQYF. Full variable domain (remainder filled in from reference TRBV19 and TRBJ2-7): DGGITQSPKYLFRKEGQNVTLSCEQNLNHDAMYWYRQDPGQGLRLIYYSQIVNDFQKGDIAEGYSVSREKKESFPLTVTSAQKNPTAFYLCASSRGTKGYEQYFGPGTRLTVT.